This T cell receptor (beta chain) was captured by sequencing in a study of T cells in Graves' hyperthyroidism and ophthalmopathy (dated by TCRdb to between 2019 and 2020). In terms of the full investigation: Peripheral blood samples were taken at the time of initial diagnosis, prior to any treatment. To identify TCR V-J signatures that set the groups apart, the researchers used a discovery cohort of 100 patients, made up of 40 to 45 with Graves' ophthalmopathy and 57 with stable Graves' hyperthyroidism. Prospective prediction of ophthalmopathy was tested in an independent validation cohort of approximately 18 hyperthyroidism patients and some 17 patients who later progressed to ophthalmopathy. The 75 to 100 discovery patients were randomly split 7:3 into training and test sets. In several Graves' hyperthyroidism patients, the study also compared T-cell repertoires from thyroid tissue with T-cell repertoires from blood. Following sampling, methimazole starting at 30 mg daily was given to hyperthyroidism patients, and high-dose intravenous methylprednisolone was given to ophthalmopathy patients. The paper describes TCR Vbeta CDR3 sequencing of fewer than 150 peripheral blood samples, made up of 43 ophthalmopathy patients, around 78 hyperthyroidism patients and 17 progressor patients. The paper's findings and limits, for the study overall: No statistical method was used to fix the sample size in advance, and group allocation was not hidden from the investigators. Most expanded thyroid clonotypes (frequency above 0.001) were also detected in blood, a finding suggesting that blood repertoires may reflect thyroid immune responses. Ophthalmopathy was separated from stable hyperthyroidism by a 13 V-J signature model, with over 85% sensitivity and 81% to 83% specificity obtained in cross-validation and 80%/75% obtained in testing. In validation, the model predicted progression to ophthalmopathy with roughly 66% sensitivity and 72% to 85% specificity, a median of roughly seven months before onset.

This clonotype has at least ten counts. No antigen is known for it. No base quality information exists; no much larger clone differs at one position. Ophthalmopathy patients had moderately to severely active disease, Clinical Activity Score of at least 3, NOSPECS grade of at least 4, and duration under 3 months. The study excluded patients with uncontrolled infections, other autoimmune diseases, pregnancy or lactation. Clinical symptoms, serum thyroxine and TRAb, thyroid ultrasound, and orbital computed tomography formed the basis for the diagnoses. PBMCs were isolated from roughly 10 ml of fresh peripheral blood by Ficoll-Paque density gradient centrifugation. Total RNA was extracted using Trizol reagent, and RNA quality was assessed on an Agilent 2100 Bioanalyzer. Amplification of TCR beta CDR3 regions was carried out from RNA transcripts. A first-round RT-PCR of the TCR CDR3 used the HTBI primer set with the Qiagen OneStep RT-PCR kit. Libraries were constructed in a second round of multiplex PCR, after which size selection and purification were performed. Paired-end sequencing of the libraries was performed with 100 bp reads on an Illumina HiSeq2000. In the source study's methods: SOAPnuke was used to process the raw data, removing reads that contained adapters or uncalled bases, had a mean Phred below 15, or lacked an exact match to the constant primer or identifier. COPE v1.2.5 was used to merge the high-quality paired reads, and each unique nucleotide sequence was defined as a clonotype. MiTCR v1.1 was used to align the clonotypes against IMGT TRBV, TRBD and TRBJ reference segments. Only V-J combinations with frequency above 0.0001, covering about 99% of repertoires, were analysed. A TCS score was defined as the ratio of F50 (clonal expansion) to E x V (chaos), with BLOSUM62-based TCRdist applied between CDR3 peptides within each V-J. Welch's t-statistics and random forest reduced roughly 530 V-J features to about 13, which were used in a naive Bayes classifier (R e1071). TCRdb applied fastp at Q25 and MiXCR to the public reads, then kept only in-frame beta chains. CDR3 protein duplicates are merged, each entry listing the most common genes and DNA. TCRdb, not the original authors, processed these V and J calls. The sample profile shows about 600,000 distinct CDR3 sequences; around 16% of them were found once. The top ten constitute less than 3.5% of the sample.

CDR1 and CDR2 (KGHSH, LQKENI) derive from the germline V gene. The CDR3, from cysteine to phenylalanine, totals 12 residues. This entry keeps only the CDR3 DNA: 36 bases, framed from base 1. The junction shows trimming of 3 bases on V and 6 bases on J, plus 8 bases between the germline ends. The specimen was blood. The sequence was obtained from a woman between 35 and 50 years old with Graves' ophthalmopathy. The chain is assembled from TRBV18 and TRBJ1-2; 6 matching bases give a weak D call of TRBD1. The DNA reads TGTGCCAGCTCACCGAACAGGGATGGCTACACCTTC. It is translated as CASSPNRDGYTF.